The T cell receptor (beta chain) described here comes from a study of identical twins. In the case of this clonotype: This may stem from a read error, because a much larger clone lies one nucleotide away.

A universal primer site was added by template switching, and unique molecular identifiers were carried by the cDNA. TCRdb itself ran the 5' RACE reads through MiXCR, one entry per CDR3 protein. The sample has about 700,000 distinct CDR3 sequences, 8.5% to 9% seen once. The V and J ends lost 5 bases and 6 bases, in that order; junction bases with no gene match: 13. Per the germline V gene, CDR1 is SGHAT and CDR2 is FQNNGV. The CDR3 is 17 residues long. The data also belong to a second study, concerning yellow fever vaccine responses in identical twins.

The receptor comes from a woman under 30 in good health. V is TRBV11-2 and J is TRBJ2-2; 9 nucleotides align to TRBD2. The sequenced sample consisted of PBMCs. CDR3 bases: TGTGCCAGCAGCCCCAGTCCGCTAGCGGGAACCCCCGGGGAGCTGTTTTTT. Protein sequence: CASSPSPLAGTPGELFF.